This T cell receptor beta chain was sequenced during a study of cytomegalovirus exposure and HLA in healthy donors. Overall study findings and caveats: Evidence from a later analysis indicated that most CMV-associated TCR beta chains looked HLA-restricted. Other equally common chains were less clonally expanded than HLA-associated TCR beta chains, a later analysis showed. In all likelihood, a cluster of highly shared sequence variants was a sequencing artifact.

The CDR3 consists of 14 residues. Germline V gives CDR1 KGHSH, CDR2 LQKENI. The germline V and J ends were trimmed by 1 base and 7 bases, with 13 bases remaining between them. This clone was counted a few times. Antigen unknown. The PCR made use of 60 Vbeta and 13 Jbeta primers. Sequencing used immunoSEQ multiplex PCR; TCRdb keeps in-frame clones, though not all of them. The sample comprises 210,000 or so clones, 78% of which are singletons, and approximately 0.47% rests with the top ten. Sequencing used PBMCs. The source is a boy younger than 18 in good health and CMV-seronegative. This sequence joins TRBV18 and TRBJ2-5, with D perhaps matching TRBD2 (7 bases). The CDR3 bases are TGTGCCAGCTCACCACTTTCAGGGGAGGGGACCCAGTACTTC. It is translated as CASSPLSGEGTQYF. Filled out from reference TRBV18 and TRBJ2-5, the complete variable domain reads NAGVMQNPRHLVRRRGQEARLRCSPMKGHSHVYWYRQLPEEGLKFMVYLQKENIIDESGMPKERFSAEFPKEGPSILRIQQVVRGDSAAYFCASSPLSGEGTQYFGPGTRLLVL.